This T cell receptor beta chain was documented in a study of blood T cell repertoires in COVID-19. Study in general: The samples span acute and convalescent COVID-19 from the United States, Italy and Spain.

The CDR3 length is 16 residues. Germline lookup yields CDR1 SGHVS and CDR2 FNYEAQ. The J segment lost 7 bases and the V segment lost 4 bases, leaving 11 bases of the junction unmatched. Sequencing used immunoSEQ multiplex PCR; TCRdb keeps in-frame clones, though not all of them. There are 64,000 or so clones in the sample; under 95% occur only once, and roughly 1.5% lies in the top ten. Sequencing input: peripheral blood. This receptor was obtained from a human donor in a cohort sampled during active COVID-19. This chain connects TRBV7-6 to TRBJ2-1; TRBD2 matches 9 bases. The CDR3: CASSSLGGRAWNEQFF. The CDR3 nucleotides read TGTGCCAGCAGCTCTTTGGGCGGGAGGGCCTGGAATGAGCAGTTCTTC.